This T cell receptor beta chain came from a study of T-cell reconstitution after alpha-beta-depleted transplantation in children (dated by TCRdb to between 2015 and 2016). Looking at the study overall: T-cell immune reconstitution after TCRalphabeta/CD19-depleted allogeneic hematopoietic cell transplantation in children was quantitatively tracked in the study by means of TCR repertoire profiling. General conclusions and limits of the study: The apparently early alphabetaT-cell count recovery about two months after transplant was reportedly dependent on only several hundred rapidly expanded clones derived from non-depleted graft cells. In some patients, high TCRbeta diversity at day 60 was attributed to recipient T cells and intrathymic progenitors that had survived conditioning. Hyperexpanded clone frequencies declined over subsequent months; after one year, T-cell counts and TCRbeta diversity were mostly attributed to newly produced T cells.

Interpreted using the paper, the treatment or condition label stands for: allogeneic hematopoietic cell transplantation with graft depleted of TCRalphabeta T cells and CD19 B cells. Transplant recipients were children who received TCRalphabeta/CD19-depleted allogeneic hematopoietic cell grafts. Remarks on this clonotype: Its antigen is not yet known. Base qualities were left out, and no much larger clone turns up one base away.

Receptor amplification or capture employed PCR. For sequencing, an Illumina HiSeq 2500 was employed. TCR library preparation used molecular barcoding, with unique molecular identifiers applied to normalize quantification of the TCRbeta repertoire. TCRdb passed the public sequencing reads through fastp at Q25 and MiXCR, retaining productive beta sequences. All rows with the same CDR3 protein become a single entry with the most common DNA and genes. The sample table contains 90,000 to 100,000 distinct CDR3 sequences; only one count was recorded for 20% to 30% of them. The ten largest make up over 20% of the sample. In the germline V gene, CDR1 corresponds to SGHRS and CDR2 to YFSETQ. There are 14 amino acids in the CDR3, from cysteine to phenylalanine inclusive. Of the read, only the CDR3 DNA is kept; its 42 bases are in frame from base 1. V is reduced by 6 bases and J by 5 bases, leaving a spacing of 15 bases between them.

The chain couples TRBV5-1 to TRBJ2-1; the D element could tentatively be TRBD1 or TRBD2, as 5 bases agree for each. The material sequenced was PBMCs, taken before TCRalphabeta/CD19-depleted stem cell transplant. The receptor comes from a boy aged 2 to 10 with acute lymphoblastic leukemia, due to receive a stem cell transplant. CDR3 loop: CASKLLGTHNEQFF. The DNA sequence reads TGCGCCAGCAAATTACTAGGGACGCACAATGAGCAGTTCTTC.